This T cell receptor beta chain was captured by sequencing in a study of shared clonotypes between healthy human individuals. CDR1 and CDR2 (germline): MDHEN, SYDVKM. This CDR3 region has 11 residues. Notes on this clone: Sequence at one end of the junction differs from germline and may be a read error.

Clones were sequenced by immunoSEQ multiplex PCR, and TCRdb holds only the in-frame ones, with some missing. The table lists about 1.1 million clones, about four fifths of them singletons, with under 0.65% in the top ten. This receptor was identified in a man between 18 and 35 years old in good health. Some clones in this sample may be carry-over from other donors' samples. V is TRBV28 and J is TRBJ2-7; D is possibly TRBD2 (5 bases). Sequencing used memory CD4+ T cells from PBMCs. Sample subset: CD45RA-negative fraction. The DNA for the CDR3 is TGTGCCGTCCAAGGCGGAGGCTCCTGGTTGTTC. Encoded protein: CAVQGGGSWLF.